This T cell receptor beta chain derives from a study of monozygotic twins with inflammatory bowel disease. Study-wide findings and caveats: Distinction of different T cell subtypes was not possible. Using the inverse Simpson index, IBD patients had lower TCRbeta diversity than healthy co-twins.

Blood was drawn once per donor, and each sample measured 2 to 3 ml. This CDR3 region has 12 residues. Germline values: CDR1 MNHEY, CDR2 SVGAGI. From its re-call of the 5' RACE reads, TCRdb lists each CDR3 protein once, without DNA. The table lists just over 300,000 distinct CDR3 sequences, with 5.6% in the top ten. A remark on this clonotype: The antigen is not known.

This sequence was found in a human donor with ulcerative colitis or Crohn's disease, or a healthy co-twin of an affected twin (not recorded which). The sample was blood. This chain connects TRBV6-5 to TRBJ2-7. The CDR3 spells CASSYSNYEQYF.